The text below deals with one TCR beta chain. TCRB transcripts that were expressed got sequenced, as all of the isolated RNA had been reverse transcribed. The data were produced by immunoSEQ multiplex PCR, yet TCRdb's version contains in-frame clones alone and is incomplete. The sample consists of 200,000 to 300,000 clones, around 65% of them appearing once. The sample is drawn from a study of beta chain features in type 1 diabetes. The CDR3 has 16 residues. V lost 0 bases, J lost 3 bases, and 2 bases stayed unmatched. Germline CDR1 is MGHRA and CDR2 is YSYEKL. The sequenced sample consisted of naive CD4+ T cells from blood. The receptor's source is a man younger than 45 in good health. The gene calls are TRBV4-1 and TRBJ2-2, with TRBD1 matching over 9 bases. The CDR3 is CASSQDTGGYTGELFF. CDR3 coding DNA: TGCGCCAGCAGCCAAGATACAGGGGGCTACACCGGGGAGCTGTTTTTT.